This T cell receptor beta chain was recovered during a study of circulating tumor DNA in untreated peripheral T-cell lymphoma. Germline V CDR1 and CDR2: MNHGY, SAAAGT. This CDR3 region has 14 residues. Profiling relied on immunoSEQ multiplex PCR, and the TCRdb table lists in-frame clones only, not all of them. The data show roughly 8,600 clones, 80% to 85% seen once. The rearrangement links TRBV6-8 to TRBJ1-4; D is possibly TRBD1 (6 bases). The receptor was isolated from a human donor with peripheral T-cell lymphoma. Sequenced material: tumor tissue. The CDR3: CASKGGAPGEKLFF. The CDR3 DNA is TGTGCGTCGAAAGGGGGGGCGCCGGGTGAAAAACTGTTTTTT.